Below, 8 T cell receptor beta chains from the same sample are listed, as sequenced in a study of T-cell reconstitution after alpha-beta-depleted transplantation in children. TCRbeta library construction was performed incorporating unique molecular identifiers. TCRdb reprocessed the PCR reads via MiXCR and lists one record per CDR3 protein. The table lists around 240,000 distinct CDR3 sequences, roughly 8.2% of them singletons, with roughly 5.8% in the top ten. Sequencing was performed on PBMCs, mostly from graft donor cells, taken 180 days after TCRalphabeta/CD19-depleted stem cell transplant. The receptors stem from a male patient under 18 who had a stem cell transplant for acute lymphoblastic leukemia, so the T cells may come from the graft donor.

This clonotype showed up many times. This sequence joins TRBV12-3 or TRBV12-4 and TRBJ1-3; D is perhaps TRBD1 (6 bases). The V gene lost 4 bases and the J gene lost 2 bases, with 15 bases spanning the gap. The CDR3 is 16 amino acids. CDR3 region: CASSSGGQVAGNTIYF. The DNA for the CDR3 is TGTGCCAGCAGTTCGGGGGGGCAGGTGGCTGGAAACACCATATATTTT.

The rearrangement uses TRBV24-1 and TRBJ2-3; weak D call: TRBD1 (6 bases). Looked up from germline, CDR1 is KGHDR and CDR2 is SFDVKD. Trimming removed 0 bases from V and 1 base from J, with 10 bases in between. The CDR3 has 16 amino acids. CDR3 DNA sequence: TGTGCCACCAGTGATTTGCGACAGGACGGCACAGATACGCAGTATTTT. It yields the protein CATSDLRQDGTDTQYF.

This clonotype was seen ten or more times. This chain joins TRBV5-5 and TRBJ2-5, with D possibly being TRBD1 (6 bases). CDR3 size: 13 residues. V lost 1 base to trimming and J lost 9 bases, with 13 bases between them. CDR1 and CDR2 (germline): SGHKS, YYEKEE (reference sequence). The CDR3 region has the DNA TGTGCCAGCAGCTTGACACAGGCAGGGGCCCAGTACTTC. Residues: CASSLTQAGAQYF.

This clonotype was seen a single time. A much more abundant neighbour one base away suggests this may be a read error. This chain uses TRBV19 with TRBJ1-5, with a weak D call TRBD1 (5 bases). The germline V gene encodes CDR1 LNHDA and CDR2 SQIVND (reference sequence). This CDR3 spans 15 amino acids. The V gene lost 6 bases and the J gene lost 7 bases, with 19 bases spanning the gap. CDR3 in amino acids: CASREERGFGQPQHF. The CDR3, as DNA: TGTGCCAGTAGGGAGGAGCGGGGGTTTGGACAGCCCCAGCATTTT.

The table lists this clonotype with many counts. The chain carries TRBV18 and TRBJ2-2; D perhaps matches TRBD2 (5 bases). The germline V gene has CDR1 KGHSH and CDR2 LQKENI. V was trimmed by 4 bases and J by 4 bases, leaving 19 bases between them. The CDR3 covers 17 residues. CDR3 nucleotides: TGTGCCAGCTCACTACTAGGACCCCCCGGAGTCACCGGGGAGCTGTTTTTT. Its translation: CASSLLGPPGVTGELFF.

There are many counts of this clonotype. CDR3 sequence (DNA): TGTGCCAGCAGCGAACGGGACAGGGGGGACGAGCAGTACTTC. It yields the protein CASSERDRGDEQYF. The V gene is TRBV7-2, the J gene TRBJ2-7, with 11 bases identical to TRBD1. This CDR3 has 14 residues. The germline V gene has CDR1 SGHTA and CDR2 FQGNSA. Trimming at V came to 5 bases and at J to 5 bases, leaving 5 bases not matched to a gene.

This clonotype was recorded many times. The chain couples TRBV28 to TRBJ2-7; 7 positions agree with TRBD1. In germline, CDR1 is MDHEN, CDR2 SYDVKM. The CDR3 sequence is 14 residues long. The ends lost 3 bases at V and 2 bases at J; junction bases unmatched: 4. This CDR3 is CASSFWDSPYEQYF. As DNA, the CDR3 is TGTGCCAGCAGTTTTTGGGACAGTCCCTACGAGCAGTACTTC. Variable domain in full (rest from reference TRBV28 and TRBJ2-7): DVKVTQSSRYLVKRTGEKVFLECVQDMDHENMFWYRQDPGLGLRLIYFSYDVKMKEKGDIPEGYSVSREKKERFSLILESASTNQTSMYLCASSFWDSPYEQYFGPGTRLTVT.

This clonotype was detected ten times or more. V and J are TRBV11-2 and TRBJ1-6; D is unresolved. The CDR3 is made up of 13 amino acids. V lost 5 bases and J lost 9, with 11 bases in between. Germline CDR1 reads SGHAT; CDR2 reads FQNNGV. The CDR3 DNA sequence: TGTGCCAGCAGCGCGAGATCCGGTTCACCCCTCCACTTT. Translation: CASSARSGSPLHF.